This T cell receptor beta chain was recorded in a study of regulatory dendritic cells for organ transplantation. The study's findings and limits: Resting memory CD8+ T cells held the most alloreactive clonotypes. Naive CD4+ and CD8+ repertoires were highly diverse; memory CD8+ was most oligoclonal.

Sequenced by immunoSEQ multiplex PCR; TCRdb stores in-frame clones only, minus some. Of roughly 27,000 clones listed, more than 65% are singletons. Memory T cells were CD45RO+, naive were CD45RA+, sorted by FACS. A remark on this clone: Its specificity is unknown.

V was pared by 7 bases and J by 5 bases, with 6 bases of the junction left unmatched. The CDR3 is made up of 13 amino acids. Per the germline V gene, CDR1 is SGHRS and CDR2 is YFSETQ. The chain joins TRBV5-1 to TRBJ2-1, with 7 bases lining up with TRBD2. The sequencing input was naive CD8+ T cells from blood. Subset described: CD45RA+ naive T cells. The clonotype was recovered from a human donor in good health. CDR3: CASLGGADNEQFF. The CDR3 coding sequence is TGCGCCAGCCTGGGAGGGGCGGACAATGAGCAGTTCTTC.